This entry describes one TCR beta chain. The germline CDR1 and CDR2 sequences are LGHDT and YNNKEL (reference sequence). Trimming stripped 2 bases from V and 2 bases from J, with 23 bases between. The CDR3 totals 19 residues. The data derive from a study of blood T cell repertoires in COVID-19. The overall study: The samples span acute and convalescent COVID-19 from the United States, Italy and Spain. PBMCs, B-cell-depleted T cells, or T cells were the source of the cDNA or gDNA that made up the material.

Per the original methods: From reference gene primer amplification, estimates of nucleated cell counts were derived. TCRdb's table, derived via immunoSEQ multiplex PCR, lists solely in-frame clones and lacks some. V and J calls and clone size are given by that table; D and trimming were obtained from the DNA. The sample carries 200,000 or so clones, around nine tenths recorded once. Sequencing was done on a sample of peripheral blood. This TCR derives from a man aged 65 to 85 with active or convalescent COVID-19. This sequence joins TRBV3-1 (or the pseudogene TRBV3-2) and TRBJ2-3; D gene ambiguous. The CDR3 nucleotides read TGTGCCAGCAGCCAACTTTCCCTCGAGGTAATTATTCACACAGATACGCAGTATTTT. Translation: CASSQLSLEVIIHTDTQYF.